The clone carrying this T cell receptor (beta chain) showed up many times. The sample originates from a study of T-cell memory formation after mild COVID-19. Study in general: The two donors had largely donor-specific TCR clusters.

TCRdb re-analysed the 5' RACE reads in MiXCR, keeping a single row per CDR3 protein. The sample carries about 320,000 distinct CDR3 sequences, roughly an eighth recorded once. V lost 1 base, J lost 5 bases, and 10 bases lay in between. CDR3 length equals 14 residues. Per germline, CDR1 SGHRS and CDR2 YFSETQ. The chain links TRBV5-1 to TRBJ1-5, with D perhaps TRBD1 (5 bases). Input material: PBMCs or a T cell subset sorted from them (not recorded which). The clonotype originates from a young man who had mild COVID-19 (a few samples of this study predate the infection). Cell type and time point are not known. The CDR3 here is CASSLSGGDQPQHF. The CDR3 coding sequence is TGCGCCAGCAGCTTGTCTGGGGGAGATCAGCCCCAGCATTTT.